A selection of T cell receptor beta chains follows, all from one sample in a study of beta chain features in type 1 diabetes. The repertoire was sequenced with immunoSEQ multiplex PCR; TCRdb's copy has only in-frame clones and lacks some. Of fewer than 650,000 clones in the sample, 15% to 17% were seen once. Sequencing was done on a sample of naive CD4+ T cells from blood. These receptor sequences come from a man aged 18 to 29 in good health. The CDR3 runs from the conserved cysteine through the conserved F or W. A D gene is named only where the DNA matches it firmly. Where a row states a size, it is once, few, many or the class of an expanded clone; other rows omit it.

-	TRBV27	few	TRBJ2-3	TGTGCCAGCAGTTTATGGGAAACAGATACGCAGTATTTT	CASSLWETDTQYF
-	TRBV28	-	TRBJ2-7	TGTGCCAGCAGTTCGAGGGTCAATAGGGAGCAGTACTTC	CASSSRVNREQYF
-	TRBV25-1	many	TRBJ1-3	TGTGCCAGCAGTGAGCGGGCAAGCTCTGGAAACACCATATATTTT	CASSERASSGNTIYF
-	TRBV28	few	TRBJ2-3	TGTGCCAGCAGTCTCCCGGTTGACACGCAGTATTTT	CASSLPVDTQYF
TRBD1	TRBV25-1	few	TRBJ2-7	TGTGCCAGCAGTGAATACGGGACAGGGAGCTACGAGCAGTACTTC	CASSEYGTGSYEQYF
-	TRBV4-2	few	TRBJ1-5	TGTGCCAGCAGCCTCTGGGGGGAGAATTATCAGCCCCAGCATTTT	CASSLWGENYQPQHF
TRBD2	TRBV6-6	few	TRBJ2-7	TGTGCCAGCAGCCCCGGACTAGCGGGGATCTACGAGCAGTACTTC	CASSPGLAGIYEQYF
-	TRBV7-9	-	TRBJ1-2	TGTGCCAGCAGCTACGAAAAACAGGGAAAGATAAGCCACTATGGCTACACCTTC	CASSYEKQGKISHYGYTF
-	TRBV20-1	-	TRBJ1-2	TGCAGTGCTACCATTAACTATGGCTACACCTTC	CSATINYGYTF
TRBD2	TRBV5-4	-	TRBJ2-7	TGTGCCAGCAGCCCGCACCTAGCGGGAGACCACTACGAGCAGTACTTC	CASSPHLAGDHYEQYF